These T cell receptor beta chains were read from a single sample in a study of post-analysis software for immune sequencing data. MiXCR, run by TCRdb on the PCR reads, gives a single entry per CDR3 protein. This table has a few hundred thousand distinct CDR3 sequences, roughly 45% appearing once. Source material: blood. The receptors here all came from a girl under 18 with multiple sclerosis. The CDR3 runs from the conserved cysteine through the conserved F or W. The D gene is left open where the match is weak. Not all rows give a size; the values are once, few, many and, for expanded clones, a class.

d_call	v_call	clone_size	cdr3_length	j_call	cdr3_aa	cdr3_nt
NA	TRBV12-3/TRBV12-4	few	15	TRBJ2-3	CASSATLVGTDTQYF	TGTGCCAGCAGCGCCACCCTAGTTGGTACAGATACGCAGTATTTT
NA	TRBV7-9	NA	15	TRBJ1-1	CASSLVLGGRTEAFF	TGTGCCAGCAGCTTAGTCCTCGGGGGTCGCACTGAAGCTTTCTTT
NA	TRBV7-3	NA	15	TRBJ2-1	CASGSPTQGHNEQFF	TGTGCCAGCGGCTCTCCGACCCAGGGCCACAATGAGCAGTTCTTC
TRBD2	TRBV15	few	15	TRBJ2-3	CATSRDGGSADTQYF	TGTGCCACCAGCAGAGATGGCGGGAGTGCAGATACGCAGTATTTT
NA	TRBV7-9	NA	15	TRBJ1-1	CASRLYSALNTEAFF	TGTGCCAGCAGGCTGTATTCGGCCCTGAACACTGAAGCTTTCTTT
NA	TRBV5-1	NA	14	TRBJ2-3	CASRQFLFTDTQYF	TGCGCCAGCAGGCAGTTTCTATTCACAGATACGCAGTATTTT
NA	TRBV5-1	NA	17	TRBJ1-4	CASSLGIDRATNEKLFF	TGCGCCAGCAGCTTGGGTATTGACCGCGCAACTAATGAAAAACTGTTTTTT
TRBD2	TRBV29-1	few	14	TRBJ2-7	CSAGSGLGVNEQYF	TGCAGCGCCGGATCAGGACTAGGCGTTAATGAGCAGTACTTC
NA	TRBV7-3	NA	13	TRBJ2-1	CASSLIGQREQFF	TGTGCCAGCAGCTTAATTGGTCAGCGGGAGCAGTTCTTC
NA	TRBV6-5	NA	13	TRBJ2-5	CASSYQTGETQYF	TGTGCCAGCAGTTACCAGACGGGAGAGACCCAGTACTTC
NA	TRBV20-1	NA	14	TRBJ1-5	CSASTGKPNQPQHF	TGCAGTGCTAGTACAGGGAAGCCGAATCAGCCCCAGCATTTT
NA	TRBV2	NA	15	TRBJ1-5	CASSPAGAMDQPQHF	TGTGCCAGCAGCCCCGCGGGGGCGATGGATCAGCCCCAGCATTTT
TRBD1	TRBV28	NA	15	TRBJ2-7	CASTVAGTGSYEQYF	TGTGCCAGCACCGTCGCCGGGACAGGGAGTTACGAGCAGTACTTC
TRBD2	TRBV7-2	few	17	TRBJ2-1	CASSAGLAGRGNNEQFF	TGTGCCAGCAGCGCGGGACTAGCGGGACGGGGGAACAATGAGCAGTTCTTC
NA	TRBV29-1	NA	15	TRBJ1-6	CSVEVGGESDSPLHF	TGCAGCGTTGAAGTTGGTGGGGAGTCGGATTCACCCCTCCACTTT
NA	TRBV12-3/TRBV12-4	few	12	TRBJ1-2	CASSLYRGGYTF	TGTGCCAGCAGTTTATATCGGGGTGGCTACACCTTC
NA	TRBV12-3/TRBV12-4	few	12	TRBJ1-2	CASSWEGSGYTF	TGTGCCAGCAGTTGGGAGGGAAGCGGCTACACCTTC
TRBD1	TRBV27	few	14	TRBJ2-7	CASSRRTGTYEQYF	TGTGCCAGCAGTCGCCGGACAGGGACCTACGAGCAGTACTTC
NA	TRBV30	few	15	TRBJ1-2	CACRQLRGATYGYTF	TGTGCCTGTAGACAACTACGGGGGGCAACCTATGGCTACACCTTC
TRBD2	TRBV20-1	NA	13	TRBJ2-1	CSAEGLAGNEQFF	TGCAGTGCTGAGGGACTAGCTGGGAATGAGCAGTTCTTC
NA	TRBV4-3	NA	14	TRBJ2-1	CASRLTRGYNEQFF	TGCGCCAGCCGGCTAACAAGGGGATACAATGAGCAGTTCTTC
NA	TRBV7-3	few	15	TRBJ2-1	CASSAGTYRGDEQFF	TGTGCCAGCAGCGCCGGGACTTACCGAGGCGATGAGCAGTTCTTC
NA	TRBV6-1	NA	16	TRBJ2-1	CASKNVAESSYNEQFF	TGTGCCAGCAAGAATGTAGCGGAGAGCTCCTACAATGAGCAGTTCTTC
TRBD2	TRBV5-1	NA	17	TRBJ2-2	CASSLGLAESNTGELFF	TGCGCCAGCAGCTTGGGCCTAGCGGAGTCCAACACCGGGGAGCTGTTTTTT
TRBD2	TRBV27	few	17	TRBJ2-7	CASSLSPTSGRASEQYF	TGTGCCAGCAGTTTATCCCCGACTAGCGGGAGGGCCTCCGAGCAGTACTTC
TRBD2	TRBV27	NA	14	TRBJ2-7	CASRELAGAYEQYF	TGTGCCAGCAGGGAGCTAGCGGGAGCCTACGAGCAGTACTTC
TRBD2	TRBV5-1	NA	16	TRBJ2-5	CASSLELAGGGLTQYF	TGCGCCAGCAGCTTGGAACTAGCGGGTGGCGGTTTGACCCAGTACTTC
TRBD2	TRBV20-1	NA	17	TRBJ2-1	CSARVLSRAGDPNEQFF	TGCAGTGCTAGAGTCCTTTCTCGAGCGGGAGATCCGAATGAGCAGTTCTTC
NA	TRBV7-9	NA	13	TRBJ2-7	CASSFAETNEQYF	TGTGCCAGCAGCTTTGCAGAGACAAACGAGCAGTACTTC
TRBD1	TRBV29-1	NA	14	TRBJ2-7	CSGNRDSFHYEQYF	TGCAGCGGAAACCGGGACAGCTTTCACTACGAGCAGTACTTC
TRBD1	TRBV6-5	NA	16	TRBJ1-2	CASQRWGTGQGNGYTF	TGTGCCAGCCAAAGGTGGGGGACGGGACAGGGGAACGGCTACACCTTC
TRBD1	TRBV5-1	NA	12	TRBJ2-7	CASSVTGGEQYF	TGCGCCAGCAGCGTAACAGGGGGCGAGCAGTACTTC
NA	TRBV20-1	NA	13	TRBJ1-2	CSASFPGSYGYTF	TGCAGTGCTAGTTTTCCAGGGTCATATGGCTACACCTTC
NA	TRBV20-1	NA	13	TRBJ1-5	CSANAGGVGLQHF	TGCAGTGCCAACGCGGGGGGTGTTGGGCTCCAGCATTTT
TRBD2	TRBV11-1	NA	15	TRBJ2-1	CASSATSGIHNEQFF	TGTGCCAGCAGCGCCACTAGCGGAATACACAATGAGCAGTTCTTC
NA	TRBV12-3/TRBV12-4	NA	13	TRBJ1-2	CASSGSLLRGYTF	TGTGCTAGCAGTGGGTCCCTGCTCAGGGGCTACACCTTC